This is a list of T cell receptor beta chains from one sample in a study of blood T cell repertoires in COVID-19. Clones were read by immunoSEQ multiplex PCR, and TCRdb kept only the in-frame ones, dropping some. The sample consists of 150,000 to 190,000 clones, around 84% of them appearing once. The sequencing input was PBMCs or T cells enriched from blood (not recorded which). Receptors were obtained from a man aged 50-60 years who had recovered from COVID-19. Both conserved end residues are part of each CDR3. D genes are given only for firm matches. Clone size appears in some rows only: once, few, many, or a class for an expanded clone.

j_call clone_size v_call d_call cdr3_aa cdr3_nt
TRBJ2-3 - TRBV30 TRBD2 CAWSLAGGQTDTQYF TGTGCCTGGAGTCTAGCGGGGGGACAGACAGATACGCAGTATTTT
TRBJ1-6 - TRBV19 TRBD1 CATRDRANSPLHF TGTGCCACCCGGGACAGGGCAAATTCACCCCTCCACTTT
TRBJ1-4 once TRBV5-8 - CASSLPNRVGINEKLFF TGTGCCAGCAGCTTGCCCAACAGGGTTGGAATTAATGAAAAACTGTTTTTT
TRBJ1-1 - TRBV19 TRBD1 CASRDRVVTEAFF TGTGCCAGTAGGGACAGGGTGGTCACTGAAGCTTTCTTT
TRBJ2-6 few TRBV18 TRBD1 CASSPTGAGANVLTF TGTGCCAGCTCACCGACAGGGGCTGGGGCCAACGTCCTGACTTTC
TRBJ1-4 - TRBV19 - CASSLAGTSTNEKLFF TGTGCCAGTAGTCTGGCAGGGACTTCAACTAATGAAAAACTGTTTTTT
TRBJ1-2 - TRBV6-2/TRBV6-3 - CASSSSTNYGYTF TGTGCCAGCAGCTCCAGTACTAACTATGGCTACACCTTC
TRBJ1-1 few TRBV14 - CASSQVGVSRNTEAFF TGTGCCAGCAGCCAAGTAGGGGTTTCCAGGAACACTGAAGCTTTCTTT
TRBJ1-1 - TRBV2 - CASRRGRNTEAFF TGTGCCAGCCGAAGAGGGAGAAACACTGAAGCTTTCTTT
TRBJ1-1 once TRBV29-1 - CSVDRFTEAFF TGCAGCGTTGATCGGTTCACTGAAGCTTTCTTT
TRBJ2-3 - TRBV7-9 TRBD2 CASSPGLAGSTDTQYF TGTGCCAGCAGCCCCGGACTAGCGGGGAGCACAGATACGCAGTATTTT
TRBJ1-3 few TRBV3-1/TRBV3-2 TRBD1 CASSQPGQGSGNTIYF TGTGCCAGCAGCCAACCGGGACAGGGCTCTGGAAACACCATATATTTT
TRBJ1-6 - TRBV6-1 - CASSELGGGRSPLHF TGTGCCAGCAGTGAACTTGGGGGAGGAAGATCACCCCTCCACTTT
TRBJ2-3 - TRBV21-1 - CASSTRPMDRHTDTQYF TGTGCCAGCAGCACCCGCCCCATGGACAGGCACACAGATACGCAGTATTTT
TRBJ2-7 - TRBV7-7 TRBD1 CASSLGRGLNEQYF TGTGCTAGCAGCTTGGGCAGGGGGCTAAACGAGCAGTACTTC
TRBJ1-2 - TRBV5-1 - CASSLSGDNYGYTF TGCGCCAGCAGCTTGTCAGGGGACAACTATGGCTACACCTTC
TRBJ2-3 once TRBV7-2 TRBD2 CATTSGGPLRTDTQYF TGTGCCACGACTAGCGGGGGGCCCTTACGCACAGATACGCAGTATTTT
TRBJ1-5 - TRBV4-2 - CASSQDSGAGDQPQHF TGTGCCAGCAGCCAAGATAGTGGGGCCGGCGATCAGCCCCAGCATTTT
TRBJ1-2 - TRBV30 TRBD1 CAWSRQGVGGYTF TGTGCCTGGAGTCGACAGGGGGTTGGTGGCTACACCTTC
TRBJ1-2 - TRBV5-6 - CASSIPNRANYGYTF TGTGCCAGCAGCATCCCCAACAGAGCTAACTATGGCTACACCTTC